This T cell receptor beta chain came from a study of T cell clones after liver transplantation. Study as a whole: TCRbeta sequencing after a pre-transplant mixed lymphocyte reaction identified graft-donor-reactive clones, later tracked in post-transplant blood.

Details on this clone: Its antigen is not identified.

Study observations and caveats: Migration into the graft, not deletion, may explain lost graft donor-reactive T cells. In two subjects, few donor cells limited the measurable donor-reactive repertoire. In 5 of 8 subjects, circulating graft-donor-reactive CD4 TCRbeta sequences fell significantly after transplant.

The CDR3 length is 15 residues. Trimming took off 0 bases at V and 10 bases at J, with 19 bases between the two ends. Germline V gene lookup returns CDR1 SGDLS and CDR2 YYNGEE. Libraries were prepared by immunoSEQ multiplex PCR; TCRdb keeps only in-frame clonotypes and omits some of them. The data contain some 120,000 clones, approximately 90% of them singletons. The J gene is TRBJ1-1, the V gene TRBV9; a weak D match, TRBD1 (5 bases). Sequences were derived from CD4+ T cells from blood, sampled 12 months after liver transplant. The TCR originated in a human patient who received a liver transplant. Some T cells here may be from the graft donor. CDR3 nucleotides: TGTGCCAGCAGCGTAGATCCGGCCAATCAGGGAGGAGCTTTCTTT. It specifies CASSVDPANQGGAFF.